The 9 T cell receptor beta chains below were found in one sample sequenced in a study of blood T cell repertoires in COVID-19. The assay was immunoSEQ multiplex PCR, and TCRdb's table has in-frame clones only and misses some. Of around 73,000 clones in the sample, roughly 80% were seen once. Material for sequencing was peripheral blood. Receptor source: a human donor in a cohort sampled during active COVID-19.

The chain recombines TRBV9 with TRBJ2-3; 10 bases match TRBD2. Trimming took 4 bases from V and 0 from J; bases not matched to a gene: 5. This CDR3 has 16 amino acids. Germline CDR1 reads SGDLS; CDR2 reads YYNGEE. CDR3 nucleotide sequence: TGTGCCAGCAGCCCGGGGACTAGCGATAGCACAGATACGCAGTATTTT. It is translated as CASSPGTSDSTDTQYF.

This clone was seen more than once but under ten times. This chain uses TRBV24-1 with TRBJ2-3; TRBD1 aligns across 9 bases. The CDR3 is 14 residues long. V lost 7 bases to trimming and J lost 1 base; unmatched junction nucleotides: 2. Germline V lookup: CDR1 KGHDR, CDR2 SFDVKD. The CDR3 region is CATSRDRGTDTQYF. CDR3 in DNA: TGTGCCACCAGCCGGGACAGGGGCACAGATACGCAGTATTTT.

The V gene is TRBV19, the J gene TRBJ1-4; D is possibly TRBD1 (6 bases). The CDR3 is 16 amino acids. Germline V gene data show CDR1 as LNHDA and CDR2 as SQIVND (reference sequence). Trimming took 5 bases from V and 11 from J, leaving 24 bases between them. CDR3 coding DNA: TGTGCCAGTAGTCGCCTCGGGGACACCCAAAGTGGGAAACTGTTTTTT. Amino acids: CASSRLGDTQSGKLFF.

The J gene is TRBJ2-4, the V gene TRBV5-4; TRBD2 agrees at 10 bases. This CDR3 has 15 amino acids. Trimming took 4 bases from V and 0 from J; bases not matched to a gene: 1. Germline V gene sequence: CDR1 SGHNT, CDR2 YYREEE (reference sequence). CDR3 in DNA: TGTGCCAGCAGCAGCGGGGGGGTAGCCAAAAACATTCAGTACTTC. Its protein product is CASSSGGVAKNIQYF.

This chain joins TRBV6-4 and TRBJ2-7; a possible D gene is TRBD2 (5 bases). V lost 8 bases, J lost 4 bases, and 24 bases lay in between. Germline V gives CDR1 MRHNA, CDR2 SNTAGT. This CDR3 is built from 16 residues. CDR3 residues: CASPIRRAPHVYEQYF. The CDR3 region has the DNA TGTGCCAGCCCCATTCGGCGGGCGCCCCACGTATACGAGCAGTACTTC.

The chain carries TRBV5-1 and TRBJ2-5, with a tentative D call TRBD1 (6 bases). The V gene lost 0 bases and the J gene lost 4 bases, with 13 bases spanning the gap. This CDR3 is built from 15 residues. Looked up from germline, CDR1 is SGHRS and CDR2 is YFSETQ. This CDR3 is CASSLEGRGGETQYF. CDR3 coding DNA: TGCGCCAGCAGCTTGGAGGGGCGAGGGGGAGAGACCCAGTACTTC.

The V call is TRBV15, the J call TRBJ2-7; the D gene is possibly TRBD2 (6 bases). The CDR3 covers 14 residues. Germline CDR1 and CDR2: LNHNV and YYDKDF (reference sequence). V lost 8 bases, J lost 6 bases, and 20 bases lay in between. The CDR3, as DNA: TGTGCCACCTCAAGGAGGGTTACGGGCGTCGAGCAGTACTTC. This gives the protein CATSRRVTGVEQYF.

This rearrangement joins TRBV5-1 to TRBJ2-5; D is uncertain. V shed 1 base and J shed 4 bases, with 5 bases lying between them. The CDR3 runs to 12 residues. Germline V gene sequence: CDR1 SGHRS, CDR2 YFSETQ. This CDR3 reads CASSLSRETQYF. The CDR3 DNA reads as TGCGCCAGCAGCTTGAGTAGAGAGACCCAGTACTTC.

The chain couples TRBV7-2 to TRBJ2-7; 10 positions match TRBD2. The junction had 2 bases not matched to a gene; V was cut back by 3 bases and J by 3 bases. Per germline, CDR1 SGHTA and CDR2 FQGNSA. The CDR3 has 14 amino acids. In DNA, the CDR3 is TGTGCCAGCAGCTTTTCTAGCGGGGGCTACGAGCAGTACTTC. Translation: CASSFSSGGYEQYF.